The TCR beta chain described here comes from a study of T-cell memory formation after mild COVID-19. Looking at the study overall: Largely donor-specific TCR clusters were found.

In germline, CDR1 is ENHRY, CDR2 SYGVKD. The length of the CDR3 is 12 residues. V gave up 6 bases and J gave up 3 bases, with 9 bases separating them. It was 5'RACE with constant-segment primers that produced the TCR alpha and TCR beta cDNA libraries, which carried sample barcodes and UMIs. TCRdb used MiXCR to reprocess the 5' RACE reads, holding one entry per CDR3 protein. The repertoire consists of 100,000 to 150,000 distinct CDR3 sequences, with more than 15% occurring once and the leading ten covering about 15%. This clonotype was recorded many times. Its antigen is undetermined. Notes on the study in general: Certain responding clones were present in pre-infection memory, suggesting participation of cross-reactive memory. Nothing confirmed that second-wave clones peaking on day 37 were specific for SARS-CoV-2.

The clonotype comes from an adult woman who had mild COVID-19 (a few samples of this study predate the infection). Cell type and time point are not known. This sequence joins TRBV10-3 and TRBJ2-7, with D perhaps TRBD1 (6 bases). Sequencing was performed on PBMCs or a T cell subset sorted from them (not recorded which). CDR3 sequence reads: CAIRDSDYEQYF. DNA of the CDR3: TGTGCCATCAGGGACAGCGACTACGAGCAGTACTTC.